This T cell receptor beta chain was recovered during a study of shared clonotypes between healthy human individuals. Study details: Three CD4 naive, three CD4 memory, two CD8 naive and one CD8 memory plate were used per donor.

Study-wide points: An expected dependence of interdonor clonotype sharing on sequencing depth was noted. Sampling included only blood; tissue repertoires likely differ. Generation of non-shared clonotypes was less probable than generation of clonotypes shared by all four donors.

Measured with immunoSEQ multiplex PCR; TCRdb has only the in-frame clones, and not every one. Of over a million clones in the sample, roughly 74% were seen once. Points on this clone: Its matching antigen is unknown.

Trimming cost V 3 bases and J 3 bases, with 11 bases left between them. The CDR3 length is 14 residues. Looked up from germline, CDR1 is SGHDN and CDR2 is FVKESK. The specimen sequenced was memory CD4+ T cells from PBMCs. The subset here: CD45RA-negative fraction. This chain links TRBV14 with TRBJ1-1; weak D call: TRBD1 (6 bases). This receptor was identified in a man aged 18-30 years in good health. Some clones in this sample may be carry-over from other donors' samples. The CDR3 DNA reads TGTGCCAGCAGCCAGTCAGGGGCTTACACTGAAGCTTTCTTT. Translated, it gives CASSQSGAYTEAFF.